This TCR beta chain was obtained from a study of cytomegalovirus exposure and HLA in healthy donors. General observations from the study: One later analysis reportedly identified an Asian-associated ancestry cluster that showed fewer N-insertions than the roughly 640-donor mean. For cytomegalovirus status, the classifier reportedly gave diagnoses with high specificity and sensitivity. In a later analysis, TCR beta V- and J-gene trimming showed a link to a missense DCLRE1C variant.

This donor has no recorded CMV serostatus. Germline CDR1 MGHRA, CDR2 YSYEKL. The CDR3 loop spans 12 amino acids. V was cut by 0 bases and J by 8 bases, with 6 bases left in between. Comments on this clone: Its antigen is still unknown.

Amplification used 60 Vbeta primers and 13 Jbeta primers. Assay: immunoSEQ multiplex PCR; the TCRdb copy retains only in-frame clones and omits some. Of over 65,000 clones detected, roughly 77% appear once; the ten largest clones hold 6.5%. V usage is TRBV4-1 and J usage is TRBJ2-3; D is unresolved. The sequenced sample was PBMCs. The sequence derives from a human donor in good health. The CDR3 DNA reads TGCGCCAGCAGCCAAGATCTATTTACGCAGTATTTT. The encoded protein is CASSQDLFTQYF.